The 29 T cell receptor beta chains given below trace back to one sample, sequenced in a study of T cells in Graves' hyperthyroidism and ophthalmopathy. RNA transcripts served as the template for amplifying TCR beta CDR3 regions. The TCR CDR3 first-round RT-PCR relied on the HTBI primer set. TCRdb itself ran the multiplex PCR reads through MiXCR, one entry per CDR3 protein. The table records about 380,000 distinct CDR3 sequences, about 18% of them present only once. The sequenced material came from blood. Receptors originate from a man aged 18 to 29 with Graves' ophthalmopathy.

This clonotype was picked up many times. The chain links TRBV3-1 to TRBJ2-1; 9 bases map to TRBD1. The CDR3 loop spans 13 amino acids. The germline CDR1 and CDR2 sequences are LGHDT and YNNKEL (reference sequence). V gave up 4 bases and J gave up 7 bases; unmatched junction bases: 2. The CDR3 loop is CASSPDRGNEQFF. In DNA, the CDR3 is TGTGCCAGCAGCCCCGACAGGGGGAATGAGCAGTTCTTC.

This clonotype was counted many times. This chain links TRBV28 with TRBJ1-1, with 7 bases aligning to TRBD1. The CDR3 is made up of 14 amino acids. Germline V CDR1 and CDR2: MDHEN, SYDVKM. With V trimmed by 5 bases and J by 10 bases, 13 bases remained unmatched. The CDR3 loop reads CASSPGQRLGGAFF. The DNA of the CDR3 is TGTGCCAGCAGTCCGGGACAGCGTTTGGGGGGAGCTTTCTTT.

The J gene is TRBJ2-2, the V gene TRBV6-1; D gene ambiguous. Trimming removed 6 bases from V and 9 bases from J, with 11 bases in between. Germline CDR1 MNHNS, CDR2 SASEGT. The CDR3 has 12 residues. The CDR3: CASSSNPRELFF. CDR3 nucleotide sequence: TGTGCCAGCAGCTCGAACCCTAGGGAGCTGTTTTTT.

This clonotype was detected only a few times. V gene TRBV19 combines with J gene TRBJ1-4; 7 bases match TRBD1. V lost 11 bases to trimming and J lost 0 bases; unmatched junction nucleotides: 3. The CDR3 runs to 13 residues. Germline CDR1 reads LNHDA; CDR2 reads SQIVND (reference sequence). DNA for the CDR3: TGTGCCGTCGGACAGGCAACTAATGAAAAACTGTTTTTT. This gives the protein CAVGQATNEKLFF.

This clonotype was picked up many times. The chain carries TRBV12-3 or TRBV12-4 and TRBJ2-7, with a possible D match to TRBD2 (6 bases). The CDR3 is made up of 15 amino acids. The V gene lost 6 bases and the J gene lost 5 bases, with 20 bases spanning the gap. The CDR3 coding sequence is TGTGCCAGCAGCCTACATGGAGGGTTACCCAACGAGCAGTACTTC. Its translation is CASSLHGGLPNEQYF.

This chain joins TRBV11-2 and TRBJ2-7; TRBD1 is a possible D gene (6 bases). The V gene's germline CDR1 is SGHAT and CDR2 FQNNGV. The CDR3 has 13 residues. V was pared by 5 bases and J by 5 bases, with 13 bases between. The CDR3 nucleotides read TGTGCCAGCAGCAAAATAACAGGGAACGAGCAGTACTTC. Its translation: CASSKITGNEQYF.

Many counts were recorded for this clonotype. The chain is built from TRBV7-9 and TRBJ2-5; 8 bases agree with TRBD1. Germline V gives CDR1 SEHNR, CDR2 FQNEAQ (reference sequence). This CDR3 region has 13 residues. The V and J ends lost 8 bases and 1 base, in that order; junction bases with no gene match: 3. CDR3 protein: CASLGQGQETQYF. In DNA, the CDR3 is TGTGCCAGCTTAGGACAGGGCCAAGAGACCCAGTACTTC.

This clonotype appeared many times. This chain joins TRBV6-2 or TRBV6-3 and TRBJ1-5, with D maybe TRBD1 (5 bases). The CDR3 runs 14 residues. Germline CDR1 MNHEY, CDR2 SVGEGT. Trimming left V 4 bases short and J 0 bases short, with 7 bases between. CDR3 sequence (DNA): TGTGCCAGCAGTTCACAGGATAGCAATCAGCCCCAGCATTTT. Protein sequence: CASSSQDSNQPQHF.

The table lists this clonotype with a few counts. The chain carries TRBV4-1 and TRBJ2-7; no clear D gene. The CDR3 is 15 amino acids. Germline V gene data show CDR1 as MGHRA and CDR2 as YSYEKL. The germline V and J ends were trimmed by 0 bases and 0 bases, with 9 bases remaining between them. In DNA form, the CDR3 reads TGCGCCAGCAGCCAAGATCCCAGGCGCTCCTACGAGCAGTACTTC. It is translated as CASSQDPRRSYEQYF.

The V and J genes are TRBV6-1 and TRBJ2-5; possible D gene TRBD2, 5 bases. Trimming left V 5 bases short and J 5 bases short, with 18 bases between. The CDR3 runs 15 residues. CDR1 and CDR2 from the germline V gene are MNHNS and SASEGT. CDR3 nucleotide sequence: TGTGCCAGCAGTTTCTTGGGGTCGACGGGGGAGACCCAGTACTTC. Translating gives CASSFLGSTGETQYF.

V and J are TRBV12-3 or TRBV12-4 and TRBJ2-4; D perhaps matches TRBD2 (6 bases). CDR3 length: 12 amino acids. The CDR3 coding sequence is TGTCGGAGGCTCCCCCGGGGGAACATTCAGTACTTC. It is translated as CRRLPRGNIQYF.

This sequence joins TRBV11-2 and TRBJ1-6; 10 positions agree with TRBD1. The CDR3 loop spans 17 amino acids. The J segment lost 7 bases and the V segment lost 5 bases, leaving 11 bases of the junction unmatched. CDR1 and CDR2 (germline): SGHAT, FQNNGV. The CDR3 DNA is TGTGCCAGCAGCCTACTTGGGACAGGGGAAACAAATTCACCCCTCCACTTT. It codes for CASSLLGTGETNSPLHF.

This clonotype has a handful of counts. The rearrangement uses TRBV24-1 and TRBJ2-3, with a tentative D call TRBD1 (6 bases). Germline-derived CDR1 and CDR2 are KGHDR and SFDVKD. This CDR3 spans 13 amino acids. V lost 3 bases and J lost 4, with 7 bases in between. This CDR3 reads CATSDGQSDTQYF. CDR3 coding DNA: TGTGCCACCAGTGATGGACAGTCAGATACGCAGTATTTT.

This clonotype was picked up a small number of times. This chain links TRBV10-3 with TRBJ2-7; D unclear. The ends were cut back, 4 bases at V and 6 bases at J, with 7 bases in the middle. This CDR3 has 11 residues. The V gene's germline CDR1 is ENHRY and CDR2 SYGVKD. The CDR3 DNA follows: TGTGCCATCAGTGGGTTCGTCGAGCAGTACTTC. This translates into CAISGFVEQYF.

This clonotype turned up a few times. V gene TRBV2 combines with J gene TRBJ1-1; 10 nucleotides align to TRBD1. CDR1 is SNHLY, CDR2 FYNNEI, per germline. V lost 6 bases, J lost 3 bases, and 13 bases stayed unmatched. The CDR3 spans 17 residues. The CDR3, as DNA: TGTGCCAGCAGCGCCCACCGGGACAGGGGTGGCGACACTGAAGCTTTCTTT. Residues: CASSAHRDRGGDTEAFF.

As for this clonotype: At one end, the junction sequence differs from germline, possibly due to a read error. V usage is TRBV19 and J usage is TRBJ1-6, with a weak D call TRBD1 (6 bases). The CDR3 has 18 residues. The V gene's germline CDR1 is LNHDA and CDR2 SQIVND (reference sequence). The CDR3 nucleotides are TGTGCCAGTAGTAACACAGGGCCAACTATCTCCTATAATTCACCCCTCAACTTT. This gives the protein CASSNTGPTISYNSPLNF.

This clonotype was detected ten times or more. The V gene is TRBV5-1, the J gene TRBJ1-2; possibly TRBD1 for D (6 bases). The CDR3 sequence is 13 residues long. The ends were cut back, 2 bases at V and 5 bases at J, with 10 bases in the middle. CDR1 and CDR2 (germline): SGHRS, YFSETQ. The CDR3 sequence: CASSFDRHYGYTF. The CDR3 DNA sequence: TGCGCCAGCAGCTTTGACAGGCATTATGGCTACACCTTC. The full variable domain, its missing parts supplied by reference TRBV5-1 and TRBJ1-2, is KAGVTQTPRYLIKTRGQQVTLSCSPISGHRSVSWYQQTPGQGLQFLFEYFSETQRNKGNFPGRFSGRQFSNSRSEMNVSTLELGDSALYLCASSFDRHYGYTFGSGTRLTVV.

This clonotype was seen once. V is TRBV7-3 and J is TRBJ2-1; 11 bases are shared with TRBD2. Germline V gene lookup returns CDR1 SGHTA and CDR2 FQGTGA. V lost 5 bases and J lost 8; bases outside the gene matches: 8. The CDR3 is 15 amino acids. CDR3 DNA sequence: TGTGCCAGCAGCGAAACCGGGACTAGCGGCCATGAGCAGTTCTTC. Protein sequence: CASSETGTSGHEQFF.

The chain uses TRBV10-3 and TRBJ2-7; no firm D call. The CDR3 loop spans 12 amino acids. CDR1 ENHRY and CDR2 SYGVKD come from the germline V gene. Between the trimmed V and J ends, which lost 3 bases and 3 bases, there was a span of 6 bases. The CDR3 DNA reads TGTGCCATCAGTGACTCGGGCTACGAGCAGTACTTC. Protein product: CAISDSGYEQYF.

The sample holds many counts of this clonotype. The V gene is TRBV5-6, the J gene TRBJ2-1; TRBD1 matches 7 bases. Germline V gene sequence: CDR1 SGHDT, CDR2 YYEEEE. This CDR3 contains 12 residues. With V trimmed by 4 bases and J by 10 bases, 5 bases remained unmatched. CDR3 sequence: CASSGDSLEQFF. The CDR3 nucleotides read TGTGCCAGCAGCGGGGACAGCTTAGAGCAGTTCTTC.

This clonotype was counted at least ten times. The rearrangement joins TRBV28 to TRBJ1-1; D perhaps matches TRBD1 (6 bases). Per the germline V gene, CDR1 is MDHEN and CDR2 is SYDVKM. Trimming left V 6 bases short and J 7 bases short, with 12 bases between. This CDR3 contains 12 residues. The CDR3 protein is CASSFGQREAFF. CDR3 DNA: TGTGCCAGCAGCTTCGGACAGCGTGAAGCTTTCTTT.

The V call is TRBV5-5, the J call TRBJ2-2, with D possibly matching TRBD2 (6 bases). CDR3 length: 15 amino acids. Per the germline V gene, CDR1 is SGHKS and CDR2 is YYEKEE (reference sequence). With 1 base removed from V and 4 bases from J, the gap between germline ends came to 11 bases. This CDR3 reads CASSLWGVSTGELFF. For the CDR3, the DNA is TGTGCCAGCAGCTTGTGGGGGGTCAGCACCGGGGAGCTGTTTTTT.

In its sample, this clonotype was seen many times. The chain uses TRBV27 and TRBJ2-2; D is perhaps TRBD2 (7 bases). V lost 8 bases and J 4 bases, leaving 14 bases between the germline ends. CDR1 and CDR2 from the germline V gene are MNHEY and SMNVEV (reference sequence). The CDR3 consists of 14 residues. The CDR3 region is CASRRGAPTGELFF. CDR3 nucleotide sequence: TGTGCCAGCCGCCGGGGGGCGCCCACCGGGGAGCTGTTTTTT.

The gene calls are TRBV20-1 and TRBJ2-5; TRBD2 matches at 9 bases. The germline CDR1 and CDR2 sequences are DFQATT and SNEGSKA (reference sequence). The trim removed 4 bases at V and 5 bases at J, leaving 8 bases unmatched. The CDR3 has 14 amino acids. The CDR3 DNA reads as TGCAGTGCTACTCGCGGGGGGGCCGGGGAGACCCAGTACTTC. Translated: CSATRGGAGETQYF.

For this clonotype: Just one base apart from a much larger clone, this may be a read error. The conserved phenylalanine or tryptophan is not found at the CDR3 terminus, so this likely reflects a read error. V and J are TRBV5-1 and TRBJ2-3, with D perhaps matching TRBD2 (7 bases). The CDR3 runs 16 residues. Trimming took off 7 bases at V and 3 bases at J, with 21 bases between the two ends. Germline CDR1 and CDR2: SGHRS and YFSETQ. In DNA, the CDR3 is TGCGCCAGCTGGACCGGGGGGCGGGGTGGAACAGATACGCAGTATGTT. It specifies CASWTGGRGGTDTQYV.

This clonotype has at least ten counts. CDR3 coding DNA: TGTGCCAGCAGGCAACTAGCGGGGGGTTACAATGAGCAGTTCTTC. Translation: CASRQLAGGYNEQFF. The chain carries TRBV6-2 or TRBV6-3 and TRBJ2-1; TRBD2 agrees at 12 bases. CDR3 length: 15 residues. V trimming: 6 bases; J trimming: 4 bases; junction bases outside the gene matches: 4. Germline V gene lookup returns CDR1 MNHEY and CDR2 SVGEGT.

This clonotype has a count of ten or more. The J gene is TRBJ1-1, the V gene TRBV7-9, with D uncertain. Germline V gene data show CDR1 as SEHNR and CDR2 as FQNEAQ (reference sequence). CDR3 length: 11 residues. Trimming stripped 7 bases from V and 4 bases from J, with 7 bases between. CDR3 DNA sequence: TGTGCCAGCATTGAAGGCACTGAAGCTTTCTTT. It codes for CASIEGTEAFF.

Many counts were recorded for this clonotype. J is TRBJ2-7 and V is TRBV12-3 or TRBV12-4, with D hard to call. V was cut by 6 bases and J by 6 bases, with 18 bases left in between. The CDR3 length is 14 residues. CDR3 protein: CASSPLLPNREQYF. CDR3 DNA: TGTGCCAGCAGCCCCCTTCTGCCAAACCGCGAGCAGTACTTC.

This clonotype was detected a few times. The chain carries TRBV28 and TRBJ1-5; D is ambiguous. The CDR3 length is 16 residues. The ends were cut back, 2 bases at V and 0 bases at J, with 11 bases in the middle. The germline V gene encodes CDR1 MDHEN and CDR2 SYDVKM. The CDR3 nucleotides read TGTGCCAGCAGTTTACCCGGGAGCAATAGCAATCAGCCCCAGCATTTT. Its translation is CASSLPGSNSNQPQHF.